This paragraph covers one T cell receptor beta chain sequence. This clone was recorded only once. Its antigen is unknown. Per-nucleotide qualities are absent, and no much larger clonotype sits a single base away. These data belong to a study of shared clonotypes between healthy human individuals (dated by TCRdb to about 2020). In terms of the full investigation: A few men and a couple of women, aged 18 to 49 years, made up the cohort. For each donor, CD4 naive and CD4 memory were each given three plates, CD8 naive was given two plates, and CD8 memory was given one plate. Blood TCR repertoires of about five healthy adults were deeply sequenced to estimate repertoire size and the extent of clonotype sharing between individuals. Libraries were prepared and TCR repertoires were sequenced by different laboratories using diverse techniques, in order to increase sequencing depth and limit assay-specific biases. Each donor's leukapheresis produced roughly between roughly 0.9 and 9 billion PBMCs.

Here is what the overall study found, with its caveats: Sharing across a handful of donors was observed for around 5% of naive CD4, over 3% of naive CD8, 2% to 2.5% of memory CD4, and around 0.44% of memory CD8 clonotypes. Clonotypes shared by all four sorted-subset donors showed higher generation probabilities than non-shared clonotypes. The genetic and exposure-history diversity represented was limited by the small number of donors. Even with the large sequencing depth, rarefaction of the sorted-subset datasets indicated that sequencing was incomplete. Only blood was sampled, and tissue TCR repertoires likely differ from those in blood. Pairwise subsampling indicated that sequencing depth was expected to affect the degree of clonotype sharing among donors. Naive subsets generally had larger estimated clonotype richness than memory subsets.

TCR CDR3 regions were amplified from genomic DNA by multiplex PCR using the deep immunoSEQ assay. Genomic DNA extracted from each cell subset was distributed evenly over all wells of several immunoSEQ 96-well plates, and each plate served as one replicate. For sorted subsets, about 200 ng genomic DNA, equal to approximately 30,000 T cell genomes, was loaded into each replicate PCR. Purified libraries were quantified with a Qubit 3.0 fluorometer, sized on a Bioanalyzer 2100, and re-quantified with the KAPA Library Quantification kit. Every immunoSEQ 96-well plate was sequenced on a dedicated single-read 150-cycle Illumina NextSeq 550 flow cell. For the original study's pipeline: Because the immunoSEQ output held only junctional sequences and lacked quality scores, the filtering could not match the filtering applied to full-length reads. To assign V/J genes and CDR3, sequences were annotated against IMGT germline references using PyIR, a Python wrapper for IgBLAST v1.9. Any read was removed if the V/J assignment was weak (E-value above 1e-6), the CDR3 was missing, or the read contained stop codons, out-of-frame junctions, or ambiguous translated residues. V3J clonotypes were defined by identical inferred V gene, J gene, and CDR3 amino acid sequence. Percentage overlap between repertoires was calculated by dividing the number of shared unique clonotypes by the size of the smaller repertoire. Three approaches were used to assess repertoire richness: RTK rarefaction, the Chao1 estimator, and Recon v2.1 estimates of unobserved clonotypes. Generation probabilities were computed with OLGA for all TCRbeta clonotypes obtained by the gDNA method from four donors. TCRdb obtained this table from immuneACCESS and retained in-frame rearrangements with V and J assigned. These tables miss some clones; where compared with another copy, unresolved V genes account for less than half of the shortfall, and the remainder is unexplained. Clone size and the V and J calls come from that table; the DNA yielded D and trimming. The sample data list fewer than 1.4 million clones, and roughly 74% of these were observed just once. Jointly, the top ten make up around 0.6% of the sample.

The donors were healthy, HIV-negative adults with no recently reported acute infections or vaccinations. Every donor was a Caucasian adult living in Nashville, Tennessee, USA. CD4+ T cells were enriched by magnetic negative selection, after which naive cells were positively selected on CD45RA and the negative fraction was taken as the memory subset. Blood was collected by leukapheresis, and PBMCs were isolated by Ficoll-Histopaque density gradient centrifugation and then cryopreserved in liquid nitrogen vapor phase. Analytical flow cytometry was used to check the purity and quantity of every magnetically sorted T cell population. Genomic DNA was isolated from every sorted fraction and measured by UV absorbance on a Nanodrop 2000c. Sample: memory CD4+ T cells from PBMCs. The cell subset or site label, read with the paper, signifies: CD45RA-negative fraction. The TCR comes from a young man in good health. Some clones in this sample may be carry-over from other donors' samples.

Here the CDR3 is given as CASSPTLASTRFF. Here is the DNA: TGTGCCAGCAGCCCAACCTTGGCCTCCACCCGGTTCTTC. The chain is encoded by TRBV5-8 joined to TRBJ2-1; no D segment can be confidently identified. V drops 4 bases and J drops 15 bases, leaving 20 bases in between. The CDR3 spans 13 residues, from the cysteine through the phenylalanine. Solely the CDR3 DNA is kept, with 39 bases framed from the first base. Reading the germline V gene gives CDR1 SGHTS and CDR2 YDEGEE.